This TCR beta chain was obtained from a study of shared T cell receptors in the human thymus. In this sample, this clone turned up once. Compared with germline, one end of the junction differs, possibly owing to a read error. The sample has other DNA sequences that encode this CDR3 too. Repertoires were generated with immunoSEQ multiplex PCR, while TCRdb's copy carries only in-frame clones and drops some. The table records hundreds of thousands of clones, 70% to 90% of them present only once. The germline V gene has CDR1 SGHRS and CDR2 YFSETQ. This CDR3 is built from 15 residues. This sample was shared with a second study, whose subject was human thymus T cells. This second study notes: The donors were infants in Finland with congenital heart defects, otherwise immunologically healthy. Thymus tissue for the work was resected from patients undergoing corrective heart surgery.

Sequencing was done on a sample of thymocytes. The chain couples TRBV5-1 to TRBJ1-6, with D perhaps TRBD1 (5 bases). This receptor was identified in a boy younger than two with a congenital heart defect. The CDR3 loop reads CASSRQSSYNSPLHF. The CDR3 DNA reads as TGCGCCAGCAGCCGACAGAGCTCCTATAATTCCCCCCTCCACTTT.